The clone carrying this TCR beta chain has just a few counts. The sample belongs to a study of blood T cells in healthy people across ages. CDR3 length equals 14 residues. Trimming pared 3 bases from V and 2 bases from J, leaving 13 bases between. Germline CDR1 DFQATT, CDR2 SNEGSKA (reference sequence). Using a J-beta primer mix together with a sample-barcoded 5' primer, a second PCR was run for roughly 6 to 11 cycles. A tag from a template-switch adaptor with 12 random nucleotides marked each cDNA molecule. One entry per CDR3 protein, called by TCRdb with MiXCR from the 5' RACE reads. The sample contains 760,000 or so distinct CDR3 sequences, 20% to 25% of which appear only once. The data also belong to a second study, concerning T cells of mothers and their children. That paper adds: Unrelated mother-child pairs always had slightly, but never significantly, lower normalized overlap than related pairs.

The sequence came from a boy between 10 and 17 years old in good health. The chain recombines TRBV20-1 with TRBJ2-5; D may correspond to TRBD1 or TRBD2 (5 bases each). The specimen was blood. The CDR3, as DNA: TGCAGTGCTAGTGTCGGGACGTATCAAGAGACCCAGTACTTC. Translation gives CSASVGTYQETQYF.